The next 15 T cell receptor beta chains were all read from a single sample in a study of OX40 agonist ivuxolimab in advanced cancers. The repertoire was sequenced with immunoSEQ multiplex PCR; TCRdb's copy has only in-frame clones and lacks some. This sample has under 90,000 clones, with roughly 83% found just once. The specimen was CD4+ or CD8+ T cells sorted from blood, collected in a trial of the OX40 agonist ivuxolimab. Every receptor here comes from an adult with an advanced solid tumor such as melanoma, head and neck, liver or kidney cancer.

The chain uses TRBV15 and TRBJ2-2; maybe TRBD2 (5 bases). Trimming removed 1 base from V and 5 bases from J, with 11 bases in between. The CDR3 sequence is 15 residues long. Germline V gene lookup returns CDR1 LNHNV and CDR2 YYDKDF (reference sequence). The CDR3 region is CATSRAGIGTGELFF. CDR3 sequence (DNA): TGTGCCACCAGCAGAGCGGGGATAGGGACCGGGGAGCTGTTTTTT.

CDR3 in DNA: TGCGCCAGCAGCCCGTTGACCACGAGCGGGGGGGCGGATACGCAGTATTTT. Translation: CASSPLTTSGGADTQYF. The V call is TRBV4-1, the J call TRBJ2-3; 10 bases align to TRBD2. V was clipped by 4 bases and J by 6 bases; unmatched bases: 13. Germline CDR1 is MGHRA and CDR2 is YSYEKL. This CDR3 spans 17 amino acids.

The rearrangement links TRBV19 to TRBJ1-5; no reliable D call. This CDR3 contains 16 residues. The V end was cut by 0 bases, the J end by 0 bases, with 9 bases between. Germline V gives CDR1 LNHDA, CDR2 SQIVND (reference sequence). CDR3 loop: CASSIEEGYSNQPQHF. As DNA, the CDR3 is TGTGCCAGTAGTATAGAAGAGGGATATAGCAATCAGCCCCAGCATTTT.

This clone has a handful of counts. This chain uses TRBV6-1 with TRBJ1-5; TRBD1 aligns across 9 bases. Germline V gene data show CDR1 as MNHNS and CDR2 as SASEGT. This CDR3 spans 19 amino acids. The V and J ends lost 2 bases and 1 base, in that order; junction bases with no gene match: 12. CDR3 residues: CASSEPVGQGPRSNQPQHF. CDR3 sequence (DNA): TGTGCCAGCAGTGAACCGGTGGGACAGGGCCCTAGAAGCAATCAGCCCCAGCATTTT.

The gene calls are TRBV7-2 and TRBJ2-7; D is perhaps TRBD1 (5 bases). V lost 7 bases to trimming and J lost 0 bases, with 16 bases between them. CDR1 is SGHTA and CDR2 is FQGNSA in the germline V gene. CDR3 length equals 15 residues. CDR3 amino acids: CASTHDGATSYEQYF. For the CDR3, the DNA is TGTGCCAGCACCCATGATGGGGCGACCTCCTACGAGCAGTACTTC. Full variable domain (rest looked up from reference TRBV7-2 and TRBJ2-7): GAGVSQSPSNKVTEKGKDVELRCDPISGHTALYWYRQSLGQGLEFLIYFQGNSAPDKSGLPSDRFSAERTGGSVSTLTIQRTQQEDSAVYLCASTHDGATSYEQYFGPGTRLTVT.

The V gene is TRBV7-8, the J gene TRBJ2-3; D not resolved. This CDR3 region has 16 residues. V was cut by 1 base and J by 2 bases, with 13 bases left in between. CDR1 is SGHVS and CDR2 is FQNEAQ in the germline V gene. DNA of the CDR3: TGTGCCAGCAGCTTAGGGAGACCGGCGGTCACAGATACGCAGTATTTT. Its translation: CASSLGRPAVTDTQYF.

V is TRBV5-1 and J is TRBJ1-2; 9 nucleotides match TRBD1. V gave up 4 bases and J gave up 2 bases; unmatched junction bases: 6. The length of the CDR3 is 15 residues. Germline-derived CDR1 and CDR2 are SGHRS and YFSETQ. The CDR3 is CASSTQQGANYGYTF. CDR3 DNA sequence: TGCGCCAGCAGCACACAACAGGGGGCGAACTATGGCTACACCTTC.

The chain joins TRBV7-6 to TRBJ1-3, with D maybe TRBD1 (5 bases). The CDR3 loop spans 15 amino acids. The germline CDR1 and CDR2 sequences are SGHVS and FNYEAQ. V gave up 2 bases and J gave up 1 base, with 9 bases separating them. The DNA for the CDR3 is TGTGCCAGCAGCTTAAACCAGGGATCTGGAAACACCATATATTTT. Translated: CASSLNQGSGNTIYF.

The V call is TRBV9, the J call TRBJ2-3; tentatively, D is TRBD2 (7 bases). The CDR3 sequence is 13 residues long. Trimming took 10 bases from V and 5 from J, leaving 17 bases between them. The germline gives CDR1 SGDLS, CDR2 YYNGEE. CDR3 protein: CAGSRGAEDTQYF. CDR3 sequence (DNA): TGTGCCGGGAGCCGGGGGGCCGAAGATACGCAGTATTTT.

The V gene is TRBV19, the J gene TRBJ2-6, with TRBD2 identical over 12 bases. The V and J ends lost 5 bases and 1 base, in that order; junction bases with no gene match: 9. Germline CDR1 is LNHDA and CDR2 is SQIVND (reference sequence). There are 19 residues in the CDR3. CDR3 bases: TGTGCCAGTAGTCGGGCTAGCGGGGGGGCGCAATCTGGGGCCAACGTCCTGACTTTC. As protein: CASSRASGGAQSGANVLTF.

The chain uses TRBV6-6 and TRBJ1-4; no definite D call. Trimming removed 4 bases at V and 4 bases at J, with 10 bases between. The CDR3 sequence is 14 residues long. Germline CDR1 is MNHNY and CDR2 is SVGAGI (reference sequence). For the CDR3, the DNA is TGTGCCAGCAGTTCCGGGCAGTTTAATGAAAAACTGTTTTTT. Translated, it gives CASSSGQFNEKLFF.

This chain uses TRBV6-6 with TRBJ2-6; D is unclear. Germline assignment: CDR1 MNHNY and CDR2 SVGAGI (reference sequence). The CDR3 is 12 residues long. V lost 11 bases and J 4 bases, leaving 9 bases between the germline ends. CDR3 DNA sequence: TGTGCCGTGAGCTCCGGGGCCAACGTCCTGACTTTC. This encodes CAVSSGANVLTF.

J is TRBJ1-2 and V is TRBV12-5; 8 bases are a match to TRBD1. CDR1 and CDR2 from the germline V gene are LGHNT and FRNRAP. J was trimmed by 0 bases and V by 10 bases; bases with no gene match: 10. The CDR3 is made up of 15 amino acids. CDR3 in amino acids: CATSIDRGPNYGYTF. In nucleotides, the CDR3 is TGTGCTACCTCAATAGACAGGGGACCTAACTATGGCTACACCTTC.

The chain employs TRBV30 and TRBJ2-7, with 10 positions matching TRBD1. CDR1 and CDR2 from the germline V gene are GTSNPN and SVGIG (reference sequence). Losses at the gene ends were 0 bases for V and 7 bases for J; bases not matched to a gene: 12. CDR3 length: 16 residues. The CDR3 loop reads CAWSVLKGQGIGEQYF. The CDR3 DNA follows: TGTGCCTGGAGTGTATTAAAGGGACAGGGGATTGGGGAGCAGTACTTC.

The J gene is TRBJ2-3, the V gene TRBV28; TRBD1 is a possible D gene (6 bases). Germline-derived CDR1 and CDR2 are MDHEN and SYDVKM. Deletions cut 5 bases from V and 3 bases from J, with 18 bases between. This CDR3 is 16 amino acids long. CDR3 amino acids: CASSPNPGVRTDTQYF. Here the CDR3 DNA reads TGTGCCAGCAGTCCCAATCCAGGGGTTCGAACAGATACGCAGTATTTT. The full variable domain, with the rest looked up from reference TRBV28 and TRBJ2-3, is DVKVTQSSRYLVKRTGEKVFLECVQDMDHENMFWYRQDPGLGLRLIYFSYDVKMKEKGDIPEGYSVSREKKERFSLILESASTNQTSMYLCASSPNPGVRTDTQYFGPGTRLTVL.